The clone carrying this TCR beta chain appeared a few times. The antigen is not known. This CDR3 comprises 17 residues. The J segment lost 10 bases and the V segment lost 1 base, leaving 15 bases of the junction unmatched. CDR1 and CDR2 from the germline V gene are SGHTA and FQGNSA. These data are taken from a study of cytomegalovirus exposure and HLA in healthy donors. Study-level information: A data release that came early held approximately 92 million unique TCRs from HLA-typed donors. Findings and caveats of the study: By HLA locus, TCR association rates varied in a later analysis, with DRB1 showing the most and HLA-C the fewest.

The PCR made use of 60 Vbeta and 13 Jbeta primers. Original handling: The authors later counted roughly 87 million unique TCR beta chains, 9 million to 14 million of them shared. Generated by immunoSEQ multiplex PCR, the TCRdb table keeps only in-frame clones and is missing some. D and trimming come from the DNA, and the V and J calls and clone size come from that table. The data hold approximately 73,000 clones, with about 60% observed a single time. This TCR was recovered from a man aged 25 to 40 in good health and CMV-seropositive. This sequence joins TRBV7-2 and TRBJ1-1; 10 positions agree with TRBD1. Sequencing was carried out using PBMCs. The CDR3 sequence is CASSLGSTTGGAGGAFF. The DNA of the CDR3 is TGTGCCAGCAGCTTAGGATCAACGACAGGGGGCGCTGGGGGAGCTTTCTTT.